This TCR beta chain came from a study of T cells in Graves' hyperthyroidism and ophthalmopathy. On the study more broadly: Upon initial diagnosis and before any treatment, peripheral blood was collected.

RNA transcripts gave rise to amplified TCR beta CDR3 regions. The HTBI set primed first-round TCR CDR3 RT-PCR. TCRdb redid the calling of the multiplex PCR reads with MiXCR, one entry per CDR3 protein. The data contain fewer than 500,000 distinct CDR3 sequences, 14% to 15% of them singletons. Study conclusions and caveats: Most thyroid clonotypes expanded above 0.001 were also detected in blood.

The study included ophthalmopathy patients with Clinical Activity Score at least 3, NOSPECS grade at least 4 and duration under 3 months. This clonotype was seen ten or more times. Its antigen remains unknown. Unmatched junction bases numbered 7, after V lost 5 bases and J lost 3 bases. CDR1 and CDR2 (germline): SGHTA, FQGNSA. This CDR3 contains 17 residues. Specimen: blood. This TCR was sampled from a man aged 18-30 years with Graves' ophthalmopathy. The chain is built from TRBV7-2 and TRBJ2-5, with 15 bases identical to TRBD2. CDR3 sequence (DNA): TGTGCCAGCAGCCGAGGACTAGCGGGGGGGCTTGAAGAGACCCAGTACTTC. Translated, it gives CASSRGLAGGLEETQYF.